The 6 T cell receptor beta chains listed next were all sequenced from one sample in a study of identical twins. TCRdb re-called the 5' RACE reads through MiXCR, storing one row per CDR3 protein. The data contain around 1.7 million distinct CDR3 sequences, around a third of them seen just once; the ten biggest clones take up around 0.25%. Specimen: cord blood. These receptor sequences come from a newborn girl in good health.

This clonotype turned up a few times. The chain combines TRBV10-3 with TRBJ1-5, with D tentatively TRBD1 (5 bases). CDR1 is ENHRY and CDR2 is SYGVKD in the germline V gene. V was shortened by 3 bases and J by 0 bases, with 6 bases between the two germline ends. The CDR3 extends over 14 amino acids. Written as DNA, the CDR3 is TGTGCCATCAGTGAAGGGGTTAGCAATCAGCCCCAGCATTTT. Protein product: CAISEGVSNQPQHF.

CDR3 sequence reads: CASSGQGRFNEQFF. DNA of the CDR3: TGTGCCAGCAGTGGACAGGGAAGGTTCAATGAGCAGTTCTTC. This chain uses TRBV2 with TRBJ2-1; TRBD1 agrees at 7 bases. J was trimmed by 6 bases and V by 4 bases; bases with no gene match: 6. The CDR3 is 14 residues long. CDR1 SNHLY and CDR2 FYNNEI come from the germline V gene.

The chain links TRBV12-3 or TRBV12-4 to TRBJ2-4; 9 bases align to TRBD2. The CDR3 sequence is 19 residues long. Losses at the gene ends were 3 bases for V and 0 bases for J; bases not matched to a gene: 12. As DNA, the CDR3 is TGTGCCAGCAGTTTGGGCCACGGCGGGGGGGCACTAGCCAAAAACATTCAGTACTTC. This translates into CASSLGHGGGALAKNIQYF.

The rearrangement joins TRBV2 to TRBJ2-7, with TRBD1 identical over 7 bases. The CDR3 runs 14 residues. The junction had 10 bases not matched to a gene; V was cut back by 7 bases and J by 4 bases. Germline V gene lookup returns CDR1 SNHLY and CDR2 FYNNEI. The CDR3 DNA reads TGTGCCAGCATGCCGGACAGGACCTCATACGAGCAGTACTTC. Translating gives CASMPDRTSYEQYF.

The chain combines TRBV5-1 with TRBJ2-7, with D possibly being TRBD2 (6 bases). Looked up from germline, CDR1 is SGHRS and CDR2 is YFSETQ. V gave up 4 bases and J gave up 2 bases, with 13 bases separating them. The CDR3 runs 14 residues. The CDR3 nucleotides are TGCGCCAGCAGCCTTAAGAGACTAGCCTACGAGCAGTACTTC. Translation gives CASSLKRLAYEQYF.

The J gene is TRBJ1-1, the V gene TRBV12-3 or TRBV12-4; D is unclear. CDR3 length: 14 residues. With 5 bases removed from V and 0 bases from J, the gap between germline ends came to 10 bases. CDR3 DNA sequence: TGTGCCAGCAGTCCTCAGGTCATGAACACTGAAGCTTTCTTT. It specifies CASSPQVMNTEAFF.